This T cell receptor (beta chain) comes out of a study of identical twins (dated by TCRdb to about 2016). General notes on the study: To test whether fetal clonotypes persist, this study deep-sequenced TCR alpha and beta repertoires from monozygotic twins, from unrelated adults of various ages, and from cord blood. Replicate twin experiments were performed at different times using different library preparation protocols to rule out contamination. Study-wide findings and limitations: Compared with coincidental sharing between unrelated individuals, out-of-frame TCR alpha sequences shared between twins had an excess of sequences with low generation probability. Abundant cord blood beta clonotypes carried fewer insertions; young adult naive repertoires showed a weaker similar trend, while memory repertoires showed none. A weaker excess of twin sharing was found in beta out-of-frame sequences because the signal-to-noise ratio was lowered by fewer shared sequences. Invariant T cells such as MAIT and iNKT could partly confound zero-insertion analyses, though diverse VJ usage argued against this for most clonotypes. Recombination models systematically underestimated out-of-frame TCR alpha sharing in monozygotic twins but agreed with sharing between unrelated individuals. Because the same donors could not be followed over many years, the conclusions depended on cross-sectional statistical analysis.

Receptor amplification or capture employed 5' RACE. TCRdb records Illumina HiSeq 2000 as the sequencer. A universal primer binding site was introduced by template switching, and a unique molecular identifier was present in the final cDNA, enabling accurate counting of TCR cDNA molecules. First-strand cDNA for TCR alpha and beta chains was synthesized from specific primers in the conserved constant-segment region. To control for contamination, every cDNA library carried two barcodes: a SMART-Mk sample barcode plus Illumina barcodes. TruSeq adapter sequences, together with Illumina sample barcodes, were added in two successive PCR steps. TCR alpha and beta cDNA libraries were sequenced on the Illumina HiSeq platform with custom primers. The source study handled its data this way. Unique molecular identifiers were extracted from raw reads with MiGEC, and CDR3 positions were determined with MiXCR. Recombination models were inferred per individual with the repgenHMM and IGoR tools using an EM algorithm. The analysis of shared clonotypes was done with the tcR package in R, with sharing normalized by the product of cloneset sizes. To study raw recombination without the effects of thymic and clonal selection, out-of-frame nonproductive sequences were analyzed. TCRdb reanalyzed the raw reads on its own, using fastp at Q25 for trimming and MiXCR for clone calling, and kept in-frame beta chains. Rows with a matching CDR3 protein are joined into one entry that keeps the most common DNA and genes. For this entry, the V and J calls and clone size follow TCRdb and not the study's own pipeline. This sample comprises approximately 500,000 distinct CDR3 sequences, 13% to 15% of them detected only once. Jointly, the top ten make up less than 0.5% of the sample.

The CDR3 spans 16 residues, from the cysteine through the phenylalanine. The entry retains the CDR3 DNA only, 48 bases that are in frame from base 1. V lost 4 bases and J lost 6 bases, and the count of bases not matched to a germline gene is 11. According to the germline V gene (reference sequence), CDR1 reads DFQATT and CDR2 reads SNEGSKA. Every donor in the study was a healthy Caucasian. Three pairs of female monozygotic twins, all aged roughly 18 to 29 years, made up the twin cohort. Positive isolation kits from Invitrogen were used to isolate CD4+ and CD8+ T cell populations. To note about this clonotype: What antigen it recognizes has not been identified. No base qualities exist here, and no much larger clone lies one base off it.

The sample was also reused in another study, on yellow fever vaccine responses in identical twins. That second report states: According to the authors, in identical twins the way T cells responded to vaccination appeared partly convergent and partly personalized. In the study, vaccine-responding T cell clones were precisely tracked in identical twins.

Sequencing used CD4+ T cells sorted from blood. The sequence joins TRBV20-1 to TRBJ2-1; TRBD2 fits 11 bases in the junction. The sequence was obtained from a woman younger than 30 in good health. The DNA is as follows: TGCAGTGCTAACGAGGTTAGCGGGAGGGCCTCCAATGAGCAGTTCTTC. Translated, it gives CSANEVSGRASNEQFF.